What follows describes a single T cell receptor beta chain. This entry belongs to a study of T cells in Graves' hyperthyroidism and ophthalmopathy. The CDR3 sequence is 18 residues long. Germline V gene lookup returns CDR1 MDHEN and CDR2 SYDVKM. V was trimmed by 7 bases and J by 4 bases, leaving 26 bases between them. The source material, RNA transcripts, was used to amplify TCR beta CDR3 regions. When the TCR CDR3 underwent first-round RT-PCR, the HTBI primer set was used. In TCRdb, the multiplex PCR reads were re-called with MiXCR into one record per CDR3 protein. The repertoire consists of fewer than 900,000 distinct CDR3 sequences, with roughly 15% occurring once and the leading ten covering around 8.1%. Uncontrolled infection, other autoimmune disease, pregnancy or lactation excluded patients.

The source of this sequence is a man between 18 and 29 years old with Graves' hyperthyroidism. The chain recombines TRBV28 with TRBJ1-5, with D perhaps matching TRBD1 (6 bases). Specimen: blood. The CDR3: CASTPPPGAGYSNQPQHF. CDR3 sequence (DNA): TGTGCCAGCACCCCCCCGCCAGGGGCCGGATATTCAAATCAGCCCCAGCATTTT.